A single sample is the source of the 22 T cell receptor beta chains below, sequenced in a study of blood T cells in healthy people across ages. Sample-barcoded 5' priming and a J-beta primer mix drove a second PCR of about 6 to 12 cycles. Each CDR3 protein gets one entry after TCRdb re-called the 5' RACE reads with MiXCR. Here the sample spans about 1.6 million distinct CDR3 sequences, almost 35% being singletons. What was sequenced was blood. These receptors were taken from a woman aged 25 to 39 in good health.

This chain uses TRBV11-2 with TRBJ2-7, with 14 bases identical to TRBD2. J gave up 2 bases and V 6 bases, and 9 bases lay outside the gene matches. The germline CDR1 and CDR2 sequences are SGHAT and FQNNGV. The CDR3 is 17 amino acids. CDR3 region: CASRYGTSGSSAYEQYF. Written as DNA, the CDR3 is TGTGCCAGCAGGTACGGGACTAGCGGGAGCTCGGCCTACGAGCAGTACTTC. The whole variable domain, remainder taken from reference TRBV11-2 and TRBJ2-7, is EAGVAQSPRYKIIEKRQSVAFWCNPISGHATLYWYQQILGQGPKLLIQFQNNGVVDDSQLPKDRFSAERLKGVDSTLKIQPAKLEDSAVYLCASRYGTSGSSAYEQYFGPGTRLTVT.

In this sample, this clonotype turned up a few times. The chain joins TRBV3-1 to TRBJ2-5; a weak D match, TRBD2 (5 bases). Germline-derived CDR1 and CDR2 are LGHDT and YNNKEL (reference sequence). Trimming shortened V by 8 bases and J by 3 bases, and 25 bases separated the two germline ends. The CDR3 contains 17 residues. The CDR3 loop is CASSIGPALWGEETQYF. The CDR3 DNA is TGTGCCAGCTCGATCGGGCCCGCCTTATGGGGAGAAGAGACCCAGTACTTC.

V is TRBV9 and J is TRBJ2-5, with no clear D. Deletions cut 4 bases from V and 13 bases from J, with 17 bases between. CDR1 and CDR2 from the germline V gene are SGDLS and YYNGEE. The CDR3 consists of 12 residues. CDR3 DNA: TGTGCCAGCAGCAAGTCAGGATTCGAGCGGTACTTC. Its translation: CASSKSGFERYF.

This clonotype was picked up a small number of times. This chain uses TRBV5-1 with TRBJ2-5; D may correspond to TRBD1 or TRBD2 (5 bases each). This CDR3 is built from 14 residues. V dropped 0 bases and J dropped 6 bases, with 12 bases sitting between them. Germline V lookup: CDR1 SGHRS, CDR2 YFSETQ. The CDR3 DNA follows: TGCGCCAGCAGCTTGGCTGGGGACCTGAAGACCCAGTACTTC. Translation gives CASSLAGDLKTQYF. Full variable domain (missing parts from reference TRBV5-1 and TRBJ2-5): KAGVTQTPRYLIKTRGQQVTLSCSPISGHRSVSWYQQTPGQGLQFLFEYFSETQRNKGNFPGRFSGRQFSNSRSEMNVSTLELGDSALYLCASSLAGDLKTQYFGPGTRLLVL.

This clonotype was seen a few times. V and J are TRBV28 and TRBJ2-7, with 7 bases matching TRBD1. CDR1 and CDR2 (germline): MDHEN, SYDVKM. This CDR3 spans 14 amino acids. The junction had 6 bases not matched to a gene; V was cut back by 4 bases and J by 3 bases. The CDR3 nucleotides read TGTGCCAGCAGTTCGACGACAGGGCACTACGAGCAGTACTTC. It encodes CASSSTTGHYEQYF.

V gene TRBV30 combines with J gene TRBJ1-2; 8 positions agree with TRBD1. The J segment lost 8 bases and the V segment lost 4 bases, leaving 6 bases of the junction unmatched. CDR1 is GTSNPN and CDR2 is SVGIG in the germline V gene (reference sequence). The CDR3 sequence is 12 residues long. The CDR3 loop is CAWNDGQGGYTF. CDR3 coding DNA: TGTGCCTGGAACGACGGACAGGGAGGCTACACCTTC.

The rearrangement uses TRBV10-3 and TRBJ1-6, with a weak D call TRBD1 (5 bases). The V end was cut by 4 bases, the J end by 7 bases, with 14 bases between. There are 15 residues in the CDR3. Germline loops: CDR1 ENHRY, CDR2 SYGVKD. The CDR3 protein is CAISARGDGNSPLHF. DNA of the CDR3: TGTGCCATCAGTGCCCGGGGGGACGGGAATTCACCCCTCCACTTT.

The chain has TRBV24-1 and TRBJ2-1; D is possibly TRBD1 (7 bases). Trimming pared 3 bases from V and 2 bases from J, leaving 19 bases between. Per the germline V gene, CDR1 is KGHDR and CDR2 is SFDVKD. This CDR3 region has 18 residues. CDR3 sequence reads: CATSDSRGTAVPYNEQFF. For the CDR3, the DNA is TGTGCCACCAGTGATAGCCGCGGGACAGCTGTCCCCTACAATGAGCAGTTCTTC.

The rearrangement uses TRBV27 and TRBJ2-5; 8 bases align to TRBD2. The CDR3 length is 14 residues. V shed 6 bases, J shed 5 bases, and the junction held 8 bases outside the gene matches. Germline CDR1 and CDR2: MNHEY and SMNVEV (reference sequence). This CDR3 reads CASRRGRIGETQYF. CDR3 DNA: TGTGCCAGCAGACGCGGGAGGATTGGGGAGACCCAGTACTTC.

This sequence joins TRBV11-2 and TRBJ2-3; TRBD2 is a possible D gene (5 bases). Trimming removed 5 bases from V and 6 bases from J, with 21 bases in between. This CDR3 has 16 amino acids. Germline CDR1 SGHAT, CDR2 FQNNGV. The CDR3 region has the DNA TGTGCCAGCAGCCCCCAACTAGTGCCCATCATGGATACGCAGTATTTT. Its protein is CASSPQLVPIMDTQYF.

The sample holds a few counts of this clonotype. The chain joins TRBV2 to TRBJ2-5, with no clear D. The CDR3 sequence is 16 residues long. Per germline, CDR1 SNHLY and CDR2 FYNNEI. With 7 bases removed from V and 5 bases from J, the gap between germline ends came to 23 bases. CDR3 bases: TGTGCCAGCATTTGGTTTGCAACAAATAGCCGCGAGACCCAGTACTTC. Translation: CASIWFATNSRETQYF.

The rearrangement links TRBV20-1 to TRBJ1-5; D possibly corresponds to TRBD1 (5 bases). The CDR3 is 14 residues long. The V end lost 3 bases, the J end lost 6 bases, and 15 bases lay between the germline ends. The germline V gene encodes CDR1 DFQATT and CDR2 SNEGSKA (reference sequence). CDR3 region: CSASSGVVGQPQHF. The CDR3 DNA follows: TGCAGTGCTAGTTCGGGGGTGGTTGGTCAGCCCCAGCATTTT.

V is TRBV20-1 and J is TRBJ1-2; possible D gene TRBD1, 5 bases. Germline values: CDR1 DFQATT, CDR2 SNEGSKA (reference sequence). The ends were cut back, 0 bases at V and 2 bases at J, with 7 bases in the middle. The CDR3 contains 13 residues. In DNA form, the CDR3 reads TGCAGTGCTAGAGATAACAGGAACTATGGCTACACCTTC. This translates into CSARDNRNYGYTF.

V is TRBV2 and J is TRBJ2-3, with D perhaps given as TRBD1 or TRBD2 (5 bases each). V was pared by 8 bases and J by 2 bases, with 11 bases between. CDR3 length: 13 amino acids. Per the germline V gene, CDR1 is SNHLY and CDR2 is FYNNEI. For the CDR3, the DNA is TGTGCCAGCTGGGACGGAGTCACAGATACGCAGTATTTT. Protein product: CASWDGVTDTQYF. The full variable domain, completed using reference TRBV2 and TRBJ2-3, is EPEVTQTPSHQVTQMGQEVILRCVPISNHLYFYWYRQILGQKVEFLVSFYNNEISEKSEIFDDQFSVERPDGSNFTLKIRSTKLEDSAMYFCASWDGVTDTQYFGPGTRLTVL.

The chain links TRBV7-6 to TRBJ1-5, with TRBD1 matching 8 bases. The CDR3 runs 15 residues. The V and J ends lost 5 bases and 7 bases, in that order; junction bases with no gene match: 10. In germline, CDR1 is SGHVS, CDR2 FNYEAQ. CDR3 amino acids: CASSPRGQADQPQHF. CDR3 coding DNA: TGTGCCAGCAGCCCCAGGGGGCAGGCAGACCAGCCCCAGCATTTT.

This chain joins TRBV20-1 and TRBJ2-1, with a tentative D call TRBD1 (6 bases). V was clipped by 3 bases and J by 6 bases, with 24 bases between them. Germline V gene lookup returns CDR1 DFQATT and CDR2 SNEGSKA (reference sequence). CDR3 length equals 17 residues. CDR3 coding DNA: TGCAGTGCTAGGCCGCCGCAGGGGCAACCCCATGGCAATGAGCAGTTCTTC. This codes for CSARPPQGQPHGNEQFF.

The chain uses TRBV5-4 and TRBJ2-7; 8 positions match TRBD1. V lost 0 bases and J lost 7; bases outside the gene matches: 6. From germline, CDR1 is SGHNT and CDR2 YYREEE (reference sequence). This CDR3 is 14 amino acids long. CDR3 residues: CASSLEDRVAEQYF. CDR3 nucleotides: TGTGCCAGCAGCTTGGAGGACAGGGTTGCTGAGCAGTACTTC.

The chain joins TRBV7-3 to TRBJ2-3, with 13 positions matching TRBD2. The CDR3 consists of 15 residues. J was trimmed by 3 bases and V by 6 bases; bases with no gene match: 3. Germline lookup yields CDR1 SGHTA and CDR2 FQGTGA. CDR3 coding DNA: TGTGCCAGCAGAAAGACTAGCGGGGGGACAGATACGCAGTATTTT. This sequence encodes CASRKTSGGTDTQYF.

J is TRBJ2-5 and V is TRBV29-1, with 14 bases fitting TRBD2. Losses at the gene ends were 1 base for V and 1 base for J; bases not matched to a gene: 2. Germline-derived CDR1 and CDR2 are SQVTM and ANQGSEA. The CDR3 sequence is 16 residues long. This chain's CDR3 is CSVEVGTSGSQETQYF. DNA for the CDR3: TGCAGCGTTGAAGTAGGGACTAGCGGGAGCCAAGAGACCCAGTACTTC.

This clonotype has a count of ten or more. V is TRBV29-1 and J is TRBJ2-5, with TRBD1 identical over 10 bases. The germline V gene has CDR1 SQVTM and CDR2 ANQGSEA. The CDR3 loop spans 12 amino acids. J was trimmed by 11 bases and V by 7 bases; bases with no gene match: 10. CDR3 in DNA: TGCAGCGCCGGGACAGGGGCGGGGGAGCAGTACTTC. Protein: CSAGTGAGEQYF.

The sample holds many counts of this clonotype. This chain links TRBV29-1 with TRBJ2-3; D remains unclear. The V gene lost 3 bases and the J gene lost 4 bases, with 8 bases spanning the gap. The CDR3 sequence is 12 residues long. Germline-derived CDR1 and CDR2 are SQVTM and ANQGSEA. The CDR3 here is CSVELRPDTQYF. The CDR3 bases are TGCAGCGTTGAGCTTCGCCCAGATACGCAGTATTTT.

Points on this clonotype: This sequence may be a read error, since a much larger clone differs from it by one base. This rearrangement joins TRBV20-1 to TRBJ2-2, with D possibly matching TRBD2 (5 bases). CDR3 size: 11 residues. Germline V gene lookup returns CDR1 DFQATT and CDR2 SNEGSKA (reference sequence). The CDR3 loop is CRARTSGELFF. CDR3 bases: TGCAGGGCAAGGACTTCTGGGGAGCTGTTTTTT.